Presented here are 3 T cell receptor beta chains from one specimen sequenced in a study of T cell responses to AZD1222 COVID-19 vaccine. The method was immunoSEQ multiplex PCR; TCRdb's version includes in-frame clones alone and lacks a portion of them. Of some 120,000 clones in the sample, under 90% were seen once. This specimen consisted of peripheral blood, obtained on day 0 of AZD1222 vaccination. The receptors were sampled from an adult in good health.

The CDR3 is CASSLISQGGETQYF. The CDR3 DNA follows: TGCGCCAGCAGCTTGATTAGTCAGGGTGGGGAGACCCAGTACTTC. This chain uses TRBV5-1 with TRBJ2-5, with D tentatively TRBD1 (5 bases). The V end was cut by 1 base, the J end by 5 bases, with 15 bases between. Per germline, CDR1 SGHRS and CDR2 YFSETQ. The length of the CDR3 is 15 residues.

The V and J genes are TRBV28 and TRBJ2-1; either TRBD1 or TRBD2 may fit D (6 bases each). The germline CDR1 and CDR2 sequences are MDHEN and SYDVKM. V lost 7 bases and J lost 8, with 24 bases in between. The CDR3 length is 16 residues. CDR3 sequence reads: CASTESGTGGSHEQFF. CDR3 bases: TGTGCCAGCACCGAATCCGGGACTGGGGGCTCTCATGAGCAGTTCTTC.

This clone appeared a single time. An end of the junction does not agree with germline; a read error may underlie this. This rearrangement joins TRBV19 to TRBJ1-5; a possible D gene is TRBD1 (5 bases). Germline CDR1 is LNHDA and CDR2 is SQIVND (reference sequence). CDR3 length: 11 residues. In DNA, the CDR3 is TGTGTCAGTGGGGCCAATCAGCCCCAGCATTTT. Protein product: CVSGANQPQHF.